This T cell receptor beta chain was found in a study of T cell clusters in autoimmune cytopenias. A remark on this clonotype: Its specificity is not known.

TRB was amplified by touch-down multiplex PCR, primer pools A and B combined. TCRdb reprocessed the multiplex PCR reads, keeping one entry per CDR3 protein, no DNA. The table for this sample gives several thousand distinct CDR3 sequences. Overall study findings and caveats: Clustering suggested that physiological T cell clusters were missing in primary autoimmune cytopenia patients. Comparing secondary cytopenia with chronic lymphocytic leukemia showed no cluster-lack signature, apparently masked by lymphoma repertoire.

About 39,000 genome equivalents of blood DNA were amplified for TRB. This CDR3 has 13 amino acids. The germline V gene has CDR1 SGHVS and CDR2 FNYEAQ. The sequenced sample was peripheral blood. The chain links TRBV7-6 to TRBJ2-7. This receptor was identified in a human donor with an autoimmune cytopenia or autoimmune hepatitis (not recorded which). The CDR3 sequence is CASSSDYIYEQYF.